This T cell receptor (beta chain) was observed in a study of blood T cell repertoires in COVID-19. Profiling relied on immunoSEQ multiplex PCR, and the TCRdb table lists in-frame clones only, not all of them. The sample holds some 48,000 clones, approximately 89% seen once. The clonotype originates from a woman at least 80 years old with acute or convalescent COVID-19. The sequenced sample consisted of peripheral blood.

The CDR3 nucleotides read TGTGCCTGGAGTCCTCGACAGGGATACTCCTACGAGCAGTACGTC. Translating gives CAWSPRQGYSYEQYV. The V call is TRBV30, the J call TRBJ2-7; TRBD1 aligns across 7 bases. V gave up 2 bases and J gave up 0 bases; unmatched junction bases: 7. This CDR3 region has 15 residues. Per germline, CDR1 GTSNPN and CDR2 SVGIG (reference sequence).